These 14 T cell receptor beta chains were all obtained from the same sample, sequenced in a study of cytomegalovirus exposure and HLA in healthy donors (dated by TCRdb to about 2017). The method behind the library was the immunoSEQ multiplex PCR assay. For the multiplex PCR, a mixture combining 60 forward primers for TCR Vbeta segments and 13 reverse primers for TCR Jbeta segments was used. The table comes from immuneACCESS by way of TCRdb, which keeps in-frame sequences with V and J called. Part of the clones is missing from these tables; in studies checked, under half for an unresolved V gene and the rest for unknown reasons. This sample has more than 95,000 clones in its table, and 70% to 80% of those were observed once. The ten largest clones take up over 2% of the sample. Sequences were obtained from PBMCs. These receptors all stem from a man aged 30 to 39 in good health and CMV-seronegative.

The chain combines TRBV6-6 with TRBJ2-5; D perhaps matches TRBD2 (6 bases). Germline-derived CDR1 and CDR2 are MNHNY and SVGAGI (reference sequence). V was trimmed by 1 base and J by 2 bases, leaving 11 bases between them. The CDR3 totals 15 residues. For the CDR3, the DNA is TGTGCCAGCAGTTACTTCACTGGGGGGCAAGAGACCCAGTACTTC. It yields the protein CASSYFTGGQETQYF.

The gene calls are TRBV7-3 and TRBJ2-7; D is possibly TRBD2 (5 bases). Germline V lookup: CDR1 SGHTA, CDR2 FQGTGA. V lost 3 bases and J lost 9, with 12 bases in between. The CDR3 runs 12 residues. The CDR3: CASSLDSNGQYF. CDR3 coding DNA: TGTGCCAGCAGCTTGGACTCGAATGGGCAGTACTTC.

V gene TRBV7-8 combines with J gene TRBJ2-7, with D unclear. Germline CDR1 is SGHVS and CDR2 is FQNEAQ. V was shortened by 2 bases and J by 2 bases, with 7 bases between the two germline ends. The CDR3 loop spans 13 amino acids. The CDR3 sequence: CASSLYLAYEQYF. CDR3 DNA sequence: TGTGCCAGCAGCTTATACTTAGCCTACGAGCAGTACTTC.

The chain employs TRBV6-4 and TRBJ2-1; the D gene is possibly TRBD2 (5 bases). There are 14 residues in the CDR3. V was trimmed by 5 bases and J by 7 bases, leaving 15 bases between them. Germline CDR1 MRHNA, CDR2 SNTAGT. CDR3: CASSFAGSRNEQFF. The DNA for the CDR3 is TGTGCCAGCAGTTTTGCGGGTAGCAGGAATGAGCAGTTCTTC.

The chain links TRBV2 to TRBJ2-3, with D hard to call. The CDR3 is 14 residues long. V gave up 5 bases and J gave up 2 bases, with 11 bases separating them. Germline V gene data show CDR1 as SNHLY and CDR2 as FYNNEI. The CDR3 DNA sequence: TGTGCCAGCAGTTATCAACCTAACACAGATACGCAGTATTTT. Encoded protein: CASSYQPNTDTQYF.

This clone was recorded a few times. The CDR3 spells CASRTSGEQYF. CDR3 nucleotides: TGTGCCAGCAGGACTAGTGGCGAGCAGTACTTC. The chain carries TRBV6-5 and TRBJ2-7, with D possibly being TRBD2 (6 bases). The ends were cut back, 6 bases at V and 6 bases at J, with 9 bases in the middle. Germline CDR1 is MNHEY and CDR2 is SVGAGI. The length of the CDR3 is 11 residues.

The V and J genes are TRBV9 and TRBJ2-3; D perhaps matches TRBD2 (7 bases). V lost 0 bases and J lost 2, with 10 bases in between. The CDR3 is 15 residues long. Germline lookup yields CDR1 SGDLS and CDR2 YYNGEE. The CDR3 is CASSVVGGDTDTQYF. Written as DNA, the CDR3 is TGTGCCAGCAGCGTAGTAGGGGGGGACACAGATACGCAGTATTTT.

The chain has TRBV27 and TRBJ2-7; 10 nucleotides agree with TRBD1. The germline gives CDR1 MNHEY, CDR2 SMNVEV (reference sequence). V shed 6 bases and J 3 bases; nucleotides not matched to a gene: 8. The CDR3 extends over 15 amino acids. CDR3 DNA: TGTGCCAGCAGCTTTGGGGGACAGGGGCGCTACGAGCAGTACTTC. This sequence encodes CASSFGGQGRYEQYF.

The genes are TRBV6-5 and TRBJ1-1, with D possibly TRBD1 on 5 matching bases. Germline CDR1 is MNHEY and CDR2 is SVGAGI. There are 16 residues in the CDR3. V was shortened by 1 base and J by 2 bases, with 14 bases between the two germline ends. The CDR3 spells CASSYLWAGLNTEAFF. CDR3 DNA: TGTGCCAGCAGTTACTTGTGGGCAGGGTTAAACACTGAAGCTTTCTTT.

The chain carries TRBV9 and TRBJ2-5, with a tentative D call TRBD1 (6 bases). Between the trimmed V and J ends, which lost 0 bases and 1 base, there was a span of 13 bases. Germline V gives CDR1 SGDLS, CDR2 YYNGEE. This CDR3 region has 16 residues. Here the CDR3 reads CASSVEVGQPQETQYF. The DNA for the CDR3 is TGTGCCAGCAGCGTAGAAGTAGGACAGCCCCAAGAGACCCAGTACTTC.

CDR3 amino acids: CASSQEVLSSGGETQYF. CDR3 coding DNA: TGCGCCAGCAGCCAAGAGGTGTTATCCAGCGGGGGTGAGACCCAGTACTTC. The V call is TRBV4-3, the J call TRBJ2-5, with 8 bases that match TRBD2. Germline loops: CDR1 LGHNA, CDR2 YSLEER. Trimming took 0 bases from V and 5 from J; bases not matched to a gene: 11. This CDR3 is built from 17 residues.

This sequence joins TRBV7-3 and TRBJ2-1, with 15 bases lining up with TRBD2. Germline CDR1 is SGHTA and CDR2 is FQGTGA. The CDR3 runs to 17 residues. Losses at the gene ends were 5 bases for V and 3 bases for J; bases not matched to a gene: 5. The CDR3 bases are TGTGCCAGCAGCGACGGGACTAGCGGGAGGATCTACAATGAGCAGTTCTTC. The encoded protein is CASSDGTSGRIYNEQFF.

This clone was seen only once. The rearrangement uses TRBV5-1 and TRBJ2-1; 8 bases line up with TRBD1. Germline V lookup: CDR1 SGHRS, CDR2 YFSETQ. The CDR3 has 15 residues. The J segment lost 8 bases and the V segment lost 0 bases, leaving 7 bases of the junction unmatched. The CDR3 spells CASSLGTGIADEQFF. CDR3 DNA sequence: TGCGCCAGCAGCTTGGGGACAGGGATCGCGGATGAGCAGTTCTTC.

The chain combines TRBV4-3 with TRBJ2-3; D call uncertain. Trimming took 1 base from V and 0 from J, leaving 14 bases between them. Germline CDR1 reads LGHNA; CDR2 reads YSLEER. The CDR3 has 17 amino acids. CDR3 DNA sequence: TGCGCCAGCAGCCAAGGGGCCCTGGCAGGCAGCACAGATACGCAGTATTTT. It encodes CASSQGALAGSTDTQYF.